The 5 T cell receptor beta chains listed next were all sequenced from one sample in a study of T cell responses to AZD1222 COVID-19 vaccine. Libraries were prepared by immunoSEQ multiplex PCR; TCRdb keeps only in-frame clonotypes and omits some of them. The sample contains roughly 150,000 clones, approximately 88% of which appear only once. Specimen: peripheral blood, collected on day 0 of MenACWY control vaccination. Every receptor here comes from an adult in good health.

CDR3 nucleotides: TGTGCCAGCAGCGGCGGGACAGGGGGCGCTTATCAGCCCCAGCATTTT. Translating gives CASSGGTGGAYQPQHF. V gene TRBV9 combines with J gene TRBJ1-5; 12 bases agree with TRBD1. From germline, CDR1 is SGDLS and CDR2 YYNGEE. The V and J ends lost 3 bases and 5 bases, in that order; junction bases with no gene match: 6. The CDR3 spans 16 residues.

The rearrangement links TRBV5-1 to TRBJ1-4, with D possibly TRBD1 on 6 matching bases. The V end was cut by 0 bases, the J end by 0 bases, with 12 bases between. CDR1 is SGHRS, CDR2 YFSETQ, per germline. The length of the CDR3 is 17 residues. CDR3 sequence: CASSLATGVATNEKLFF. The CDR3 nucleotides are TGCGCCAGCAGCTTGGCGACAGGAGTTGCAACTAATGAAAAACTGTTTTTT.

The CDR3 sequence is CASSPDTYTEAFF. The CDR3 bases are TGTGCCAGCAGCCCGGACACGTACACTGAAGCTTTCTTT. This rearrangement joins TRBV7-3 to TRBJ1-1; the D gene is possibly TRBD1 (5 bases). This CDR3 comprises 13 residues. CDR1 is SGHTA and CDR2 is FQGTGA in the germline V gene. Deletions cut 5 bases from V and 3 bases from J, with 10 bases between.

This clone was detected only a few times. The chain uses TRBV7-2 and TRBJ2-7; unclear D gene. This CDR3 contains 14 residues. Deletions cut 1 base from V and 6 bases from J, with 13 bases between. The germline gives CDR1 SGHTA, CDR2 FQGNSA. This chain's CDR3 is CASSLEAGRAEQYF. CDR3 bases: TGTGCCAGCAGCTTAGAGGCAGGTCGGGCCGAGCAGTACTTC.

This CDR3 is CASPGQGMAGANVLTF. CDR3 bases: TGTGCCAGCCCGGGACAGGGGATGGCTGGGGCCAACGTCCTGACTTTC. This chain joins TRBV7-9 and TRBJ2-6, with 10 bases identical to TRBD1. Germline CDR1 reads SEHNR; CDR2 reads FQNEAQ (reference sequence). There are 16 residues in the CDR3. The junction had 6 bases not matched to a gene; V was cut back by 8 bases and J by 2 bases.